One sample yielded the 31 T cell receptor beta chains listed below, sequenced in a study of blood T cell repertoires in COVID-19. TCRdb keeps only in-frame clones here, not all; method: immunoSEQ multiplex PCR. The table has 90,000 to 95,000 clones, more than 75% seen once; the top ten hold roughly 5%. The sample taken for sequencing was peripheral blood. The receptors were gathered from an elderly woman with active COVID-19.

This CDR3 reads CASTPSSGRGSETQYF. The DNA for the CDR3 is TGTGCCAGCACGCCGTCTAGCGGGAGAGGTTCAGAGACCCAGTACTTC. This chain links TRBV7-2 with TRBJ2-5; TRBD2 matches 10 bases. Looked up from germline, CDR1 is SGHTA and CDR2 is FQGNSA. CDR3 length equals 16 residues. The J segment lost 4 bases and the V segment lost 7 bases, leaving 12 bases of the junction unmatched.

The chain recombines TRBV19 with TRBJ2-7, with D uncertain. The CDR3 spans 13 residues. The V gene lost 7 bases and the J gene lost 1 base, with 11 bases spanning the gap. Germline V gene data show CDR1 as LNHDA and CDR2 as SQIVND (reference sequence). The CDR3 region is CASKRGTSYEQYF. The CDR3 nucleotides are TGTGCCAGTAAGAGAGGAACGTCCTACGAGCAGTACTTC.

The gene calls are TRBV24-1 and TRBJ2-1; 7 bases map to TRBD1. The germline V gene has CDR1 KGHDR and CDR2 SFDVKD. The CDR3 has 15 amino acids. Trimming at V came to 2 bases and at J to 7 bases, leaving 7 bases not matched to a gene. This CDR3 reads CATSDSGQQKNEQFF. The DNA of the CDR3 is TGTGCCACCAGTGATTCGGGACAGCAGAAGAATGAGCAGTTCTTC.

CDR3 region: CASIRDKPYEQYF. The DNA of the CDR3 is TGTGCCAGCATCCGGGACAAGCCCTACGAGCAGTACTTC. The genes are TRBV28 and TRBJ2-7, with D possibly TRBD1 on 6 matching bases. The CDR3 spans 13 residues. Trimming stripped 7 bases from V and 2 bases from J, with 12 bases between. Germline-derived CDR1 and CDR2 are MDHEN and SYDVKM.

The chain joins TRBV7-2 to TRBJ2-3, with 8 bases matching TRBD2. Germline CDR1 and CDR2: SGHTA and FQGNSA. This CDR3 has 15 amino acids. Unmatched junction bases numbered 3, after V lost 0 bases and J lost 4 bases. CDR3 DNA sequence: TGTGCCAGCAGCTTAGCGTCGGGACTAGCAGATACGCAGTATTTT. Its protein is CASSLASGLADTQYF.

A single count supports this clone. V usage is TRBV7-8 and J usage is TRBJ1-4; D is possibly TRBD1 (5 bases). The CDR3 totals 19 residues. Germline-derived CDR1 and CDR2 are SGHVS and FQNEAQ. Trimming left V 1 base short and J 3 bases short, with 21 bases between. CDR3 sequence (DNA): TGTGCCAGCAGCTTAGTTCCGGGAGGCAGGGCTAGGTCTAATGAAAAACTGTTTTTT. Protein: CASSLVPGGRARSNEKLFF.

The chain joins TRBV18 to TRBJ1-2; D ambiguous. This CDR3 contains 13 residues. Trimming pared 3 bases from V and 0 bases from J, leaving 5 bases between. Germline CDR1 is KGHSH and CDR2 is LQKENI. The CDR3 DNA sequence: TGTGCCAGCTCACCTGAGTCTAACTATGGCTACACCTTC. This sequence encodes CASSPESNYGYTF.

The rearrangement joins TRBV28 to TRBJ2-3, with 10 positions matching TRBD2. This CDR3 has 14 amino acids. Germline CDR1 reads MDHEN; CDR2 reads SYDVKM. V shed 7 bases and J 4 bases; nucleotides not matched to a gene: 5. The CDR3: CASKAGGPSDTQYF. The CDR3 region has the DNA TGTGCCAGCAAAGCGGGAGGGCCCTCAGATACGCAGTATTTT.

Points on this clone: A read error may account for a junction end that differs from germline. The chain combines TRBV4-1 with TRBJ2-1, with 12 bases aligning to TRBD2. Germline CDR1 and CDR2: MGHRA and YSYEKL. CDR3 length: 18 residues. The CDR3 DNA is TGCGCCAGCAGCCAGAGTCTAGCGGGAGGGATACTCTACAGTGAGCAGTTCTTC. The encoded protein is CASSQSLAGGILYSEQFF.

This clone was observed once. V and J are TRBV5-1 and TRBJ1-2; 7 nucleotides agree with TRBD1. Trimming removed 4 bases from V and 7 bases from J; junction bases left unmatched: 4. The germline V gene encodes CDR1 SGHRS and CDR2 YFSETQ. The CDR3 spans 12 residues. The CDR3 bases are TGCGCCAGCAGCCCGGACAGGAGTGGCTACACCTTC. The encoded protein is CASSPDRSGYTF. Complete variable domain (other parts from reference TRBV5-1 and TRBJ1-2): KAGVTQTPRYLIKTRGQQVTLSCSPISGHRSVSWYQQTPGQGLQFLFEYFSETQRNKGNFPGRFSGRQFSNSRSEMNVSTLELGDSALYLCASSPDRSGYTFGSGTRLTVV.

The chain joins TRBV29-1 to TRBJ2-1, with D possibly matching TRBD1 (6 bases). This CDR3 has 13 residues. Germline loops: CDR1 SQVTM, CDR2 ANQGSEA. Trimming removed 4 bases from V and 3 bases from J, with 10 bases in between. CDR3 sequence reads: CSVGTDLYNEQFF. DNA of the CDR3: TGCAGCGTTGGGACAGACCTCTACAATGAGCAGTTCTTC.

The V gene is TRBV7-3, the J gene TRBJ1-1; tentative D call: TRBD1 (5 bases). V was clipped by 5 bases and J by 1 base, with 8 bases between them. Germline values: CDR1 SGHTA, CDR2 FQGTGA. CDR3 size: 13 residues. DNA of the CDR3: TGTGCCAGCAGCCGGGGGAGGAACACTGAAGCTTTCTTT. Translation: CASSRGRNTEAFF.

The chain has TRBV6-2 or TRBV6-3 and TRBJ2-5; 7 bases align to TRBD1. The CDR3 extends over 13 amino acids. V dropped 7 bases and J dropped 7; count of bases not matched to a gene: 9. In germline, CDR1 is MNHEY, CDR2 SVGEGT. The CDR3 DNA reads as TGTGCCAGCACCCCGGGGCCAGGGGGGACCCAGTACTTC. Its translation is CASTPGPGGTQYF.

This chain joins TRBV5-1 and TRBJ2-1, with TRBD2 matching 12 bases. Germline lookup yields CDR1 SGHRS and CDR2 YFSETQ. V lost 4 bases and J lost 4; bases outside the gene matches: 21. The length of the CDR3 is 21 residues. The chain's CDR3 is CASSQSGTTFLAGGRYNEQFF. In DNA form, the CDR3 reads TGCGCCAGCAGCCAGAGCGGGACAACATTTCTAGCGGGAGGGCGGTACAATGAGCAGTTCTTC. Full variable domain (rest looked up from reference TRBV5-1 and TRBJ2-1): KAGVTQTPRYLIKTRGQQVTLSCSPISGHRSVSWYQQTPGQGLQFLFEYFSETQRNKGNFPGRFSGRQFSNSRSEMNVSTLELGDSALYLCASSQSGTTFLAGGRYNEQFFGPGTRLTVL.

The V gene is TRBV6-5, the J gene TRBJ1-2, with TRBD1 matching 7 bases. Germline V lookup: CDR1 MNHEY, CDR2 SVGAGI. The trim removed 4 bases at V and 4 bases at J, leaving 9 bases unmatched. This CDR3 spans 15 amino acids. CDR3 sequence: CASSSTIGQVYGYTF. Written as DNA, the CDR3 is TGTGCCAGCAGTTCAACTATCGGACAGGTCTATGGCTACACCTTC.

This clone is a singleton in its sample. The V call is TRBV29-1, the J call TRBJ2-3; 7 positions match TRBD2. V was pared by 5 bases and J by 2 bases, with 10 bases of the junction left unmatched. CDR1 is SQVTM and CDR2 is ANQGSEA in the germline V gene. The CDR3 extends over 15 amino acids. The CDR3 coding sequence is TGCAGCGTTCCCCTTCCGGGGGGTCCCACAGATACGCAGTATTTT. This sequence encodes CSVPLPGGPTDTQYF.

The J gene is TRBJ2-3, the V gene TRBV7-2; D is uncertain. V was clipped by 1 base and J by 3 bases, with 11 bases between them. Germline-derived CDR1 and CDR2 are SGHTA and FQGNSA. The CDR3 extends over 15 amino acids. This chain's CDR3 is CASSLGPVLTDTQYF. As DNA, the CDR3 is TGTGCCAGCAGCTTAGGGCCAGTATTGACAGATACGCAGTATTTT.

The chain couples TRBV18 to TRBJ2-3; 8 nucleotides line up with TRBD1. This CDR3 is built from 16 residues. J gave up 3 bases and V 5 bases, and 10 bases lay outside the gene matches. Germline V CDR1 and CDR2: KGHSH, LQKENI. This CDR3 is CASSSRAGGGTDTQYF. The CDR3 DNA follows: TGTGCCAGCTCATCAAGGGCAGGGGGCGGTACAGATACGCAGTATTTT.

The V call is TRBV24-1, the J call TRBJ2-2; D perhaps matches TRBD1 (5 bases). Trimming shortened V by 9 bases and J by 3 bases, and 7 bases separated the two germline ends. The CDR3 extends over 12 amino acids. CDR1 KGHDR and CDR2 SFDVKD come from the germline V gene. The CDR3 DNA is TGTGCCACCGGACACTACACCGGGGAGCTGTTTTTT. Amino acid sequence: CATGHYTGELFF.

This clone was seen just once. V usage is TRBV2 and J usage is TRBJ2-7, with 11 bases fitting TRBD2. The CDR3 extends over 13 amino acids. Losses at the gene ends were 7 bases for V and 6 bases for J; bases not matched to a gene: 5. Germline-derived CDR1 and CDR2 are SNHLY and FYNNEI. The CDR3 reads CASKLAGETEQYF. CDR3 nucleotide sequence: TGTGCCAGCAAACTAGCGGGAGAAACCGAGCAGTACTTC.

Here the CDR3 reads CASSRLAGVHEQYF. CDR3 DNA sequence: TGTGCCAGCAGTAGACTAGCGGGAGTCCACGAGCAGTACTTC. The J gene is TRBJ2-7, the V gene TRBV28; 12 nucleotides line up with TRBD2. Germline trimming cut 5 bases from V and 5 bases from J; bases unmatched to any gene: 4. Germline CDR1 reads MDHEN; CDR2 reads SYDVKM. The CDR3 consists of 14 residues.

This clone was seen more than once but under ten times. The rearrangement links TRBV19 to TRBJ2-7, with 11 positions matching TRBD2. Germline loops: CDR1 LNHDA, CDR2 SQIVND (reference sequence). This CDR3 is built from 18 residues. Unmatched junction bases numbered 14, after V lost 7 bases and J lost 0 bases. The CDR3 spells CASMPRASGRTTSYEQYF. In DNA, the CDR3 is TGTGCCAGTATGCCACGCGCTAGCGGGAGGACGACCTCCTACGAGCAGTACTTC.

DNA of the CDR3: TGTGCCAGCACGCAGGGTCGGGCAGGAGAGACCCAGTACTTC. Encoded protein: CASTQGRAGETQYF. This chain links TRBV6-6 with TRBJ2-5, with D possibly matching TRBD1 (5 bases). The length of the CDR3 is 14 residues. V gave up 7 bases and J gave up 4 bases, with 16 bases separating them. CDR1 and CDR2 (germline): MNHNY, SVGAGI (reference sequence).

This CDR3 is CASSLGLAAYEQYF. As DNA, the CDR3 is TGTGCCAGCAGTTTAGGACTAGCGGCCTACGAGCAGTACTTC. This sequence joins TRBV28 and TRBJ2-7; 10 bases are a match to TRBD2. The CDR3 covers 14 residues. V lost 2 bases to trimming and J lost 2 bases; unmatched junction nucleotides: 0. CDR1 and CDR2 from the germline V gene are MDHEN and SYDVKM.

This chain's CDR3 is CASRPGLAGQVQYF. The CDR3 nucleotides read TGTGCCAGTCGACCGGGACTAGCGGGACAGGTGCAGTACTTC. V gene TRBV6-5 combines with J gene TRBJ2-7; 13 nucleotides agree with TRBD2. This CDR3 comprises 14 residues. The V segment lost 9 bases and the J segment 9 bases; nucleotides outside the gene matches: 11. Germline CDR1 and CDR2: MNHEY and SVGAGI.

The gene calls are TRBV24-1 and TRBJ2-1, with a tentative D call TRBD2 (6 bases). With 9 bases removed from V and 2 bases from J, the gap between germline ends came to 13 bases. This CDR3 is built from 14 residues. Germline V gene data show CDR1 as KGHDR and CDR2 as SFDVKD. CDR3 nucleotides: TGTGCCACCCAGCGGGCGGGGCCCTACAATGAGCAGTTCTTC. Translated: CATQRAGPYNEQFF.

V gene TRBV29-1 combines with J gene TRBJ2-7; 9 bases agree with TRBD1. Germline values: CDR1 SQVTM, CDR2 ANQGSEA. The CDR3 covers 15 residues. Unmatched junction bases numbered 9, after V lost 3 bases and J lost 3 bases. The CDR3 DNA sequence: TGCAGCGTTGAGGATGACCGGGACAGGGACTACGAGCAGTACTTC. Residues: CSVEDDRDRDYEQYF.

The chain joins TRBV24-1 to TRBJ2-1, with 7 bases aligning to TRBD2. The CDR3 is made up of 11 amino acids. CDR1 and CDR2 (germline): KGHDR, SFDVKD. Trimming took 12 bases from V and 12 from J; bases not matched to a gene: 10. The CDR3 DNA is TGTGCCCCGAGACTAGCCGAGTTGCAGTTCTTC. This translates into CAPRLAELQFF.

The V and J genes are TRBV7-8 and TRBJ1-6, with D hard to call. The germline V gene has CDR1 SGHVS and CDR2 FQNEAQ. CDR3 size: 21 residues. V lost 4 bases and J lost 8, with 33 bases in between. CDR3 bases: TGTGCCAGCAGCTCTGAAAACCTCGGTACCATCATTTACTTCTCGGATTCACCCCTCCACTTT. This codes for CASSSENLGTIIYFSDSPLHF.

The rearrangement uses TRBV5-1 and TRBJ2-3; D is undetermined. CDR1 is SGHRS and CDR2 is YFSETQ in the germline V gene. This CDR3 region has 15 residues. V lost 0 bases and J lost 0, with 8 bases in between. In nucleotides, the CDR3 is TGCGCCAGCAGCTTGGAACCAACTAGCACAGATACGCAGTATTTT. Amino acids: CASSLEPTSTDTQYF.

The CDR3 sequence is CASSQGPGGNSPLHF. CDR3 nucleotides: TGTGCCAGCAGCCAAGGGCCGGGAGGCAATTCACCCCTCCACTTT. The chain employs TRBV3-1 (or the pseudogene TRBV3-2) and TRBJ1-6; D remains ambiguous. From germline, CDR1 is LGHDT and CDR2 YNNKEL (reference sequence). The CDR3 is 15 amino acids. V lost 1 base to trimming and J lost 7 bases, with 11 bases between them.